This paragraph reports one T cell receptor (beta chain). Its antigen is unidentified. The record originates from a study of cytomegalovirus exposure and HLA in healthy donors. Study conclusions and caveats: Rarity marked most TCR sequences, yet some public TCRs occurred in many donors. A list of around 160 TCR beta chains associated with cytomegalovirus was given.

The data were produced by immunoSEQ multiplex PCR, yet TCRdb's version contains in-frame clones alone and is incomplete. The sample shows around 74,000 clones, around 81% of them seen only once. Trimming cost V 4 bases and J 1 base, with 15 bases left between them. Germline loops: CDR1 SGHRS, CDR2 YFSETQ. CDR3 length: 15 amino acids. The sequence was obtained from a man younger than 45 in good health and CMV-seronegative. This rearrangement joins TRBV5-1 to TRBJ2-7, with D possibly being TRBD1 (7 bases). Sequences were obtained from PBMCs. The CDR3 nucleotides read TGCGCCAGCAGCAAGGGGGGACAGATTTCCTACGAGCAGTACTTC. Translation: CASSKGGQISYEQYF.